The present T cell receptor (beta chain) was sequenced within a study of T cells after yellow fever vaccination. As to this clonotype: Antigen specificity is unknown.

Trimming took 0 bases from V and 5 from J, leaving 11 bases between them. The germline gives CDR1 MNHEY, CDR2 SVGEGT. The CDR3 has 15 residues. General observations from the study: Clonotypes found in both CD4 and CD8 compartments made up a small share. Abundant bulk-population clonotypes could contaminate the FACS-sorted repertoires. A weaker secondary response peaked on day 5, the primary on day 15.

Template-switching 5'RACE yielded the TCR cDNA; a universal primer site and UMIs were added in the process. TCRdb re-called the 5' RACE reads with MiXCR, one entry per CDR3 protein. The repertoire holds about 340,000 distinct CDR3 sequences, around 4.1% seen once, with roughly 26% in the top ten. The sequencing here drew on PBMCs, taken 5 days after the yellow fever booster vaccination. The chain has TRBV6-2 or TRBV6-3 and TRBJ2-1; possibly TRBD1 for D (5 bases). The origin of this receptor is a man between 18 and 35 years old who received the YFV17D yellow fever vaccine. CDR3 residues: CASSYSGGHNNEQFF. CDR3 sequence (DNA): TGTGCCAGCAGTTACTCGGGCGGACACAACAATGAGCAGTTCTTC.